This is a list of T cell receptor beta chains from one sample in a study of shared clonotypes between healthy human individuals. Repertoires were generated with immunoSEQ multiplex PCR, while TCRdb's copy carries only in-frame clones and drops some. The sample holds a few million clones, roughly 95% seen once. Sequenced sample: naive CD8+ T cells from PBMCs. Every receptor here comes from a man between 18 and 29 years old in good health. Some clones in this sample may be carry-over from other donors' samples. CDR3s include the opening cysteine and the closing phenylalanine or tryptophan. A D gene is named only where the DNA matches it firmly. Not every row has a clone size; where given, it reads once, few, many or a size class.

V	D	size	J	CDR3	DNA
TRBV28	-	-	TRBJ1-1	CASSGAGYIPFISTEAFF	TGTGCCAGCAGTGGGGCAGGGTATATCCCCTTTATTTCGACTGAAGCTTTCTTT
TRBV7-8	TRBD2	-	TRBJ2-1	CASRHYLAGGPDEQFF	TGTGCCAGCAGGCACTACTTAGCGGGAGGGCCCGATGAGCAGTTCTTC
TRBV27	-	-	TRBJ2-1	CASARGRNEQFF	TGTGCCAGCGCCAGAGGTAGGAATGAGCAGTTCTTC
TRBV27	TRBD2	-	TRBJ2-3	CASSSPTTSGRITDTQYF	TGTGCCAGCAGTTCCCCGACCACTAGCGGGAGAATAACAGATACGCAGTATTTT
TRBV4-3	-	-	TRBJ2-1	CASSQGGPYNEQFF	TGCGCCAGCAGCCAAGGGGGGCCCTACAATGAGCAGTTCTTC
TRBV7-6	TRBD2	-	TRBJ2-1	CASSVYWTSGSSNEQFF	TGTGCCAGCAGCGTATACTGGACTAGCGGGAGTTCCAATGAGCAGTTCTTC
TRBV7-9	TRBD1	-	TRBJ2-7	CASSEGQSEYEQYF	TGTGCCAGCAGCGAGGGACAGAGTGAATACGAGCAGTACTTC
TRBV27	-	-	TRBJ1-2	CASTPGGSPGYGYTF	TGTGCCAGCACCCCTGGGGGTAGCCCTGGCTATGGCTACACCTTC
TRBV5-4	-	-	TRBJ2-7	CASKGQGPPYEQYF	TGTGCCAGCAAGGGCCAGGGGCCCCCCTACGAGCAGTACTTC
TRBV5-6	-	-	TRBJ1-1	CASSFSIMPEAFF	TGTGCCAGCAGCTTTAGTATTATGCCTGAAGCTTTCTTT
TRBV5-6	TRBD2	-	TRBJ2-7	CASSLLTSGSSNHGQYF	TGTGCCAGCAGCTTACTGACTAGCGGGAGCTCAAACCACGGGCAGTACTTC
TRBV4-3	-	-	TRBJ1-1	CASSQDRRIDTEAFF	TGCGCCAGCAGCCAAGATCGGAGGATAGACACTGAAGCTTTCTTT
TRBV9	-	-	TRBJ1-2	CASSGVHREGYTF	TGTGCCAGCAGCGGGGTACATCGGGAAGGCTACACCTTC
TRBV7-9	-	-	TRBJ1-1	CASSPYRHRPRQDDEAFF	TGTGCCAGCAGCCCCTATCGGCATCGCCCGAGGCAGGACGATGAAGCTTTCTTT
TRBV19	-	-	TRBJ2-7	CASSISVTYEQYF	TGTGCCAGTAGTATTTCGGTTACCTACGAGCAGTACTTC
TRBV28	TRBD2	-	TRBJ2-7	CASSRRAGGPGEQYF	TGTGCCAGCAGCCGAAGGGCGGGAGGTCCGGGGGAGCAGTACTTC
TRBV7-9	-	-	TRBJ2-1	CASSLQQTSYNEQFF	TGTGCCAGCAGCTTACAGCAGACCTCCTACAATGAGCAGTTCTTC
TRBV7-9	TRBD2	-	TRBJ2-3	CASSLELAEEGGTDTQYF	TGTGCCAGCAGCTTAGAACTAGCGGAGGAGGGGGGCACAGATACGCAGTATTTT
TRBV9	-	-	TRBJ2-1	CASSVTSYNEQFF	TGTGCCAGCAGCGTAACCTCCTACAATGAGCAGTTCTTC
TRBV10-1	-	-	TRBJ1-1	CASSECGTPLSGFF	TGCGCCAGCAGTGAGTGCGGGACTCCTCTTTCCGGTTTCTTT
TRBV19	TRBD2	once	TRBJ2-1	CASSIASGSSYNEQFF	TGTGCCAGTAGTATAGCTAGCGGGAGCTCCTACAATGAGCAGTTCTTC
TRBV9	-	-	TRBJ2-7	CASSVTPAYEQYF	TGTGCCAGCAGCGTAACCCCAGCCTACGAGCAGTACTTC
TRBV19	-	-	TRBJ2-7	CASSTRLHFDEQYF	TGTGCCAGTAGTACCAGACTTCATTTCGACGAGCAGTACTTC
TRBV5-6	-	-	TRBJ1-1	CASSPAVGHDEAFF	TGTGCCAGCAGCCCGGCGGTAGGGCATGATGAAGCTTTCTTT
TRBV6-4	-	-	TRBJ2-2	CASSVSGGELFF	TGTGCCAGCAGTGTTAGTGGCGGGGAGCTGTTTTTT
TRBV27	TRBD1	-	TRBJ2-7	CASSLAAGTGRSWEQYF	TGTGCCAGCAGTCTTGCGGCAGGGACAGGGCGCTCGTGGGAGCAGTACTTC
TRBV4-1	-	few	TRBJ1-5	CASSQGESLHF	TGCGCCAGCAGCCAGGGGGAATCGTTGCATTTT
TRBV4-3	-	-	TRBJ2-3	CASSQDSLAVSTDTQYF	TGCGCCAGCAGCCAAGACTCCCTAGCAGTAAGCACAGATACGCAGTATTTT
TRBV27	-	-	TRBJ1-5	CASSTRDGDNQPQHF	TGTGCCAGCAGTACCCGGGACGGGGACAATCAGCCCCAGCATTTT
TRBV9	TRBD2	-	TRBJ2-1	CASSGPSGRASNEQFF	TGTGCCAGCAGCGGTCCTAGCGGGAGGGCCTCCAATGAGCAGTTCTTC
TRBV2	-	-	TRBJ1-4	CASSEAVQPDNEKLFF	TGTGCCAGCAGTGAAGCCGTCCAGCCCGATAATGAAAAACTGTTTTTT
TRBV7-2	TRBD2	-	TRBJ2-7	CASSWSSGRVSYEQYF	TGTGCCAGCAGCTGGAGTAGCGGGAGGGTCTCCTACGAGCAGTACTTC
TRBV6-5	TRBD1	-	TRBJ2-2	CASTPDRAGTGELFF	TGTGCCAGCACCCCGGACAGGGCCGGCACCGGGGAGCTGTTTTTT
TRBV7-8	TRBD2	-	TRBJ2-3	CASSSRGLADTDTQYF	TGTGCCAGCAGCTCCCGAGGACTAGCGGACACAGATACGCAGTATTTT
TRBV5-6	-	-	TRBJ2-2	CASSFEDSPNTGELFF	TGTGCCAGCAGCTTCGAGGACTCCCCGAACACCGGGGAGCTGTTTTTT
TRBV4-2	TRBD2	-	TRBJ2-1	CASSQDMAGGWNEQFF	TGTGCCAGCAGCCAAGATATGGCGGGAGGGTGGAATGAGCAGTTCTTC
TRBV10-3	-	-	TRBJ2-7	CAISESWEQYF	TGTGCCATCAGTGAGTCCTGGGAGCAGTACTTC
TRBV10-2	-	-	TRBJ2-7	CASSESPGREQYF	TGCGCCAGCAGTGAGTCCCCCGGTCGCGAGCAGTACTTC
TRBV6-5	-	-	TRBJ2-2	CASSYSPAGELFF	TGTGCCAGCAGTTACTCCCCGGCCGGGGAGCTGTTTTTT
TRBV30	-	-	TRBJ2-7	CALGEQYF	TGTGCCCTGGGTGAGCAGTACTTC
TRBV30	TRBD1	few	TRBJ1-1	CAWSVTGGNTEAFF	TGTGCCTGGAGCGTTACAGGGGGGAACACTGAAGCTTTCTTT
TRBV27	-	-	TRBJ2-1	CASSQRTSYNEQFF	TGTGCCAGCAGTCAAAGGACCTCCTACAATGAGCAGTTCTTC
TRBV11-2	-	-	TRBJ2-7	CASSLWSPVGGSYEQYF	TGTGCCAGCAGCTTATGGTCCCCTGTGGGGGGCTCCTACGAGCAGTACTTC
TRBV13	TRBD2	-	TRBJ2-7	CASSLRAGVIYEQYF	TGTGCCAGCAGCTTAAGAGCGGGAGTAATCTACGAGCAGTACTTC
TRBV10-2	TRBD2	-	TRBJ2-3	CASSVGTSGSTDTQYF	TGCGCCAGCAGTGTTGGGACTAGCGGAAGCACAGATACGCAGTATTTT
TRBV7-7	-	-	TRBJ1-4	CASSQGGGEKLFF	TGTGCCAGCAGTCAAGGGGGTGGTGAAAAACTGTTTTTT
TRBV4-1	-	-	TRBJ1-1	CASSQDLGRGNGAFF	TGCGCCAGCAGCCAAGATCTTGGCAGGGGTAATGGCGCTTTCTTT
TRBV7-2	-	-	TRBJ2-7	CASSLAQYEQYF	TGTGCCAGCAGCTTAGCGCAATACGAGCAGTACTTC
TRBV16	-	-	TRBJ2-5	CASSHRGRVGHPIQETQYF	TGTGCCAGCAGCCACCGGGGCAGGGTTGGGCACCCGATACAAGAGACCCAGTACTTC
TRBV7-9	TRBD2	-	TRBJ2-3	CASSLGRGLAGYWDTQYF	TGTGCCAGCAGCTTAGGGAGGGGACTAGCGGGCTATTGGGATACGCAGTATTTT
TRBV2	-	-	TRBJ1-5	CASSVRGAKPQHF	TGTGCCAGCAGTGTAAGGGGTGCGAAGCCCCAGCATTTT
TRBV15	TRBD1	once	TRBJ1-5	CATSSEPDRVGQPQHF	TGTGCCACCAGCAGTGAGCCCGACAGGGTGGGTCAGCCCCAGCATTTT
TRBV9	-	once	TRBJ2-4	CASSVGTSSIQYF	TGTGCCAGCAGCGTAGGGACTTCGAGCATTCAGTACTTC
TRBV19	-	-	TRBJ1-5	CASSSPRSGDQPQHF	TGTGCCAGTAGTTCCCCCAGATCGGGGGATCAGCCCCAGCATTTT
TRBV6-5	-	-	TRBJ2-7	CASRQTRRGRDEQYF	TGTGCCAGCAGGCAGACCCGGAGGGGAAGGGACGAGCAGTACTTC
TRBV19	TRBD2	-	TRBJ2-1	CASSPTRLAGGNEQFF	TGTGCCAGTAGCCCGACCCGACTAGCGGGAGGGAATGAGCAGTTCTTC
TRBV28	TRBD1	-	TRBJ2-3	CASSSRTGLGTDTQYF	TGTGCCAGCAGTTCGAGGACAGGGCTGGGAACAGATACGCAGTATTTT